The 23 T cell receptor beta chains in this list originate from one sample, sequenced in a study of blood T cell repertoires in COVID-19. The repertoire was sequenced with immunoSEQ multiplex PCR; TCRdb's copy has only in-frame clones and lacks some. The sample shows about 310,000 clones, around 87% of them seen only once. Sequencing was done on a sample of peripheral blood. These receptor sequences come from a man between 18 and 35 years old with active or convalescent COVID-19.

This rearrangement joins TRBV5-4 to TRBJ1-2; 10 bases are a match to TRBD1. J was trimmed by 4 bases and V by 0 bases; bases with no gene match: 6. CDR3 length: 16 amino acids. From germline, CDR1 is SGHNT and CDR2 YYREEE (reference sequence). The CDR3 nucleotides are TGTGCCAGCAGCTTGGTGCCGGGACAGGGGACCTATGGCTACACCTTC. As protein: CASSLVPGQGTYGYTF.

The chain has TRBV6-5 and TRBJ1-6; D might be TRBD1 (5 bases). The V end was cut by 3 bases, the J end by 9 bases, with 12 bases between. The CDR3 has 14 amino acids. From germline, CDR1 is MNHEY and CDR2 SVGAGI. CDR3 sequence: CASSYSGLSSPLHF. As DNA, the CDR3 is TGTGCCAGCAGTTATTCAGGGCTTTCTTCACCCCTCCACTTT.

Remarks on this clone: Other DNA sequences in the same sample also yield this CDR3. The V and J genes are TRBV6-5 and TRBJ2-7; TRBD1 agrees at 7 bases. V was pared by 0 bases and J by 0 bases, with 2 bases of the junction left unmatched. The CDR3 length is 15 residues. Per the germline V gene, CDR1 is MNHEY and CDR2 is SVGAGI. CDR3 bases: TGTGCCAGCAGTTACTCGACAGGGAGCTCCTACGAGCAGTACTTC. Residues: CASSYSTGSSYEQYF.

The V gene is TRBV7-6, the J gene TRBJ2-2, with 9 bases identical to TRBD2. Germline V gene lookup returns CDR1 SGHVS and CDR2 FNYEAQ. This CDR3 contains 16 residues. The V and J ends lost 5 bases and 0 bases, in that order; junction bases with no gene match: 4. CDR3 amino acids: CASSPRLAANTGELFF. The CDR3 region has the DNA TGTGCCAGCAGCCCCCGACTAGCGGCGAACACCGGGGAGCTGTTTTTT.

The chain uses TRBV6-5 and TRBJ1-1; D may be TRBD1 (6 bases). The ends were cut back, 4 bases at V and 2 bases at J, with 14 bases in the middle. Germline-derived CDR1 and CDR2 are MNHEY and SVGAGI. The CDR3 spans 15 residues. The CDR3: CASSWTHRDNTEAFF. CDR3 nucleotide sequence: TGTGCCAGCAGTTGGACCCACAGGGATAACACTGAAGCTTTCTTT.

The chain uses TRBV11-2 and TRBJ1-1, with a possible D match to TRBD1 (5 bases). Germline-derived CDR1 and CDR2 are SGHAT and FQNNGV. With 3 bases removed from V and 8 bases from J, the gap between germline ends came to 10 bases. CDR3 length: 12 amino acids. CDR3 nucleotide sequence: TGTGCCAGCAGCTTCTACAGGCACGAAGCTTTCTTT. Residues: CASSFYRHEAFF.

CDR3 region: CASNEGVYGYTF. CDR3 DNA: TGTGCCAGCAACGAGGGAGTTTATGGCTACACCTTC. This sequence joins TRBV12-3 or TRBV12-4 and TRBJ1-2; D is uncertain. This CDR3 has 12 residues. Trimming took off 7 bases at V and 5 bases at J, with 11 bases between the two ends.

Only one count was recorded for this clone. The chain has TRBV7-2 and TRBJ2-7, with 12 bases fitting TRBD2. Trimming at V came to 5 bases and at J to 3 bases, leaving 8 bases not matched to a gene. The CDR3 runs 16 residues. The V gene's germline CDR1 is SGHTA and CDR2 FQGNSA. The DNA of the CDR3 is TGTGCCAGCAGCCCCTGGACTAGCGGGATGCTCTACGAGCAGTACTTC. Translated: CASSPWTSGMLYEQYF.

J is TRBJ2-7 and V is TRBV14; perhaps TRBD2 as D (6 bases). Germline V lookup: CDR1 SGHDN, CDR2 FVKESK. Trimming removed 5 bases from V and 0 bases from J, with 14 bases in between. The CDR3 runs to 15 residues. The CDR3 nucleotides are TGTGCCAGCAGCAAAGGACTACCGGCCTCCTACGAGCAGTACTTC. It translates to CASSKGLPASYEQYF.

The chain joins TRBV6-4 to TRBJ1-5, with D perhaps matching TRBD1 (6 bases). Germline CDR1 and CDR2: MRHNA and SNTAGT. Trimming removed 8 bases from V and 2 bases from J, with 13 bases in between. This CDR3 contains 14 residues. This CDR3 is CASQQGKGNQPQHF. CDR3 in DNA: TGTGCCAGCCAACAGGGAAAAGGCAATCAGCCCCAGCATTTT.

This rearrangement joins TRBV18 to TRBJ2-5; TRBD1 matches 7 bases. The CDR3 extends over 15 amino acids. CDR1 KGHSH and CDR2 LQKENI come from the germline V gene. V shed 0 bases and J 5 bases; nucleotides not matched to a gene: 6. The CDR3, as DNA: TGTGCCAGCTCACCACCCTTCGGGACAGCGGAGACCCAGTACTTC. It translates to CASSPPFGTAETQYF.

As regards this clone: This sample also contains other DNA sequences that code for the same CDR3. The chain has TRBV5-1 and TRBJ2-3; TRBD1 aligns across 10 bases. The CDR3 contains 14 residues. Looked up from germline, CDR1 is SGHRS and CDR2 is YFSETQ. J gave up 4 bases and V 4 bases, and 3 bases lay outside the gene matches. CDR3 in DNA: TGCGCCAGCAGCACCGGACAGGGGGCAGATACGCAGTATTTT. This sequence encodes CASSTGQGADTQYF. Using reference TRBV5-1 and TRBJ2-3 for the parts outside the CDR3, the full variable domain is KAGVTQTPRYLIKTRGQQVTLSCSPISGHRSVSWYQQTPGQGLQFLFEYFSETQRNKGNFPGRFSGRQFSNSRSEMNVSTLELGDSALYLCASSTGQGADTQYFGPGTRLTVL.

This clone was seen a single time. The chain has TRBV2 and TRBJ1-2, with TRBD1 identical over 7 bases. Germline trimming cut 5 bases from V and 8 bases from J; bases unmatched to any gene: 5. Germline CDR1 reads SNHLY; CDR2 reads FYNNEI. CDR3 size: 12 residues. The CDR3 region has the DNA TGTGCCAGCAGTACAAGGGACAGCGGCTACACCTTC. The encoded protein is CASSTRDSGYTF.

This rearrangement joins TRBV5-6 to TRBJ1-1, with TRBD1 as a possible D gene (5 bases). Germline V lookup: CDR1 SGHDT, CDR2 YYEEEE. This CDR3 is built from 16 residues. V dropped 4 bases and J dropped 3 bases, with 19 bases sitting between them. The CDR3 DNA sequence: TGTGCCAGCAGCCTCGCGATGGGGGGAGGGGACACTGAAGCTTTCTTT. It encodes CASSLAMGGGDTEAFF.

Of note for this clone: The junction departs from the called germline gene at one end, perhaps through a read error. The gene calls are TRBV6-5 and TRBJ2-7; 11 bases are shared with TRBD2. This CDR3 contains 15 residues. Germline CDR1 is MNHEY and CDR2 is SVGAGI. CDR3 DNA sequence: TGTGCCAGCAGTGACTCACTAGCGGGAGCGTACGAGCAGTACTTC. This translates into CASSDSLAGAYEQYF.

The gene calls are TRBV12-3 or TRBV12-4 and TRBJ1-1; no definite D call. This CDR3 has 13 residues. The V and J ends lost 5 bases and 0 bases respectively, with 7 bases between them. CDR3 DNA: TGTGCCAGCAGTCCTACTATGAACACTGAAGCTTTCTTT. Its protein product is CASSPTMNTEAFF.

The J gene is TRBJ1-2, the V gene TRBV28; 8 positions agree with TRBD1. CDR3 length: 14 amino acids. J was trimmed by 0 bases and V by 9 bases; bases with no gene match: 6. Germline CDR1 reads MDHEN; CDR2 reads SYDVKM. This CDR3 is CASTTGDTNYGYTF. The CDR3, as DNA: TGTGCCAGTACGACAGGGGATACTAACTATGGCTACACCTTC.

The V and J genes are TRBV19 and TRBJ2-7; D is uncertain. The CDR3 length is 13 residues. CDR1 LNHDA and CDR2 SQIVND come from the germline V gene (reference sequence). The V end lost 1 base, the J end lost 5 bases, and 9 bases lay between the germline ends. The CDR3, as DNA: TGTGCCAGTAGTATAGTACCAGGCAACGAGCAGTACTTC. It specifies CASSIVPGNEQYF.

The V call is TRBV6-5, the J call TRBJ1-4; D ambiguous. The length of the CDR3 is 11 residues. CDR1 is MNHEY, CDR2 SVGAGI, per germline. V was pared by 6 bases and J by 3 bases, with 2 bases between. CDR3 sequence reads: CASSSNEKLFF. The DNA of the CDR3 is TGTGCCAGCAGCTCTAATGAAAAACTGTTTTTT.

The V gene is TRBV10-3, the J gene TRBJ1-1; tentative D call: TRBD1 (5 bases). CDR3 size: 12 residues. Germline V CDR1 and CDR2: ENHRY, SYGVKD. V dropped 10 bases and J dropped 7 bases, with 16 bases sitting between them. The CDR3 DNA reads TGTGCCAGCGGGGGGTCGGGAAATGAAGCTTTCTTT. Encoded protein: CASGGSGNEAFF.

The J gene is TRBJ2-3, the V gene TRBV7-3, with 7 bases identical to TRBD2. CDR3 length: 14 residues. Looked up from germline, CDR1 is SGHTA and CDR2 is FQGTGA. Trimming at V came to 5 bases and at J to 2 bases, leaving 4 bases not matched to a gene. The CDR3 here is CASSRDYSTDTQYF. The CDR3 region has the DNA TGTGCCAGCAGCCGGGACTATTCCACAGATACGCAGTATTTT.

The chain employs TRBV19 and TRBJ2-7, with TRBD2 as a possible D gene (5 bases). This CDR3 contains 14 residues. The germline V gene encodes CDR1 LNHDA and CDR2 SQIVND (reference sequence). Trimming shortened V by 7 bases and J by 6 bases, and 19 bases separated the two germline ends. The CDR3, as DNA: TGTGCCAGTACCCCAGGAGGAGGTTGGAGCGAGCAGTACTTC. Protein: CASTPGGGWSEQYF.

This clone has only one observation. This sequence joins TRBV6-5 and TRBJ2-5; TRBD1 might be the D (6 bases). The germline V and J ends were trimmed by 4 bases and 5 bases, with 11 bases remaining between them. Germline assignment: CDR1 MNHEY and CDR2 SVGAGI. The CDR3 runs 13 residues. CDR3 sequence (DNA): TGTGCCAGCAGTTTGGGGGCTCATGAGACCCAGTACTTC. Residues: CASSLGAHETQYF.